The 22 T cell receptor beta chains given below trace back to one sample, sequenced in a study of response to subunit inactivated influenza vaccine. TCRdb passed the RT-PCR reads through MiXCR, listing each CDR3 protein once. The sample holds hundreds of thousands of distinct CDR3 sequences, 14% seen once. The sequencing here drew on PBMCs from blood, taken less than 15 days before vaccination. Every receptor here comes from a man aged 45-65 years who received an inactivated influenza vaccine.

This rearrangement joins TRBV6-5 to TRBJ2-3; 7 bases fit TRBD1. The trim removed 0 bases at V and 6 bases at J, leaving 3 bases unmatched. From germline, CDR1 is MNHEY and CDR2 SVGAGI. The CDR3 is 14 residues long. CDR3 region: CASSYSTGSDTQYF. CDR3 in DNA: TGTGCCAGCAGTTACTCGACAGGGTCCGATACGCAGTATTTT.

This clonotype was found a few times. The chain has TRBV11-2 and TRBJ2-5; maybe TRBD2 (7 bases). Trimming removed 1 base at V and 1 base at J, with 10 bases between. CDR1 is SGHAT, CDR2 FQNNGV, per germline. The CDR3 is 15 residues long. CDR3: CASSLGRGPQETQYF. In DNA, the CDR3 is TGTGCCAGCAGCTTAGGGCGGGGGCCCCAAGAGACCCAGTACTTC.

In this sample, this clonotype turned up a few times. CDR3 in amino acids: CASRTGTAKIHEQYF. The DNA for the CDR3 is TGTGCCAGCAGGACAGGGACAGCGAAAATCCACGAGCAGTACTTC. The J gene is TRBJ2-7, the V gene TRBV28; 7 bases are a match to TRBD1. CDR1 MDHEN and CDR2 SYDVKM come from the germline V gene. The J segment lost 5 bases and the V segment lost 6 bases, leaving 13 bases of the junction unmatched. This CDR3 is 15 amino acids long.

J is TRBJ2-1 and V is TRBV6-6, with D tentatively TRBD1 (6 bases). The CDR3 extends over 13 amino acids. Germline V CDR1 and CDR2: MNHNY, SVGAGI (reference sequence). V lost 5 bases and J lost 7, with 12 bases in between. The CDR3 loop is CASSELGQNEQFF. As DNA, the CDR3 is TGTGCCAGCAGTGAGCTAGGACAGAATGAGCAGTTCTTC.

This clonotype was recorded at least ten times. The CDR3 nucleotides read TGCAGCGTTCTCGGGACAGGGTACGAGCAGTACTTC. Amino acid sequence: CSVLGTGYEQYF. V is TRBV29-1 and J is TRBJ2-7; 9 nucleotides align to TRBD1. The CDR3 totals 12 residues. Germline V gene lookup returns CDR1 SQVTM and CDR2 ANQGSEA. The junction had 3 bases not matched to a gene; V was cut back by 5 bases and J by 4 bases.

CDR3 DNA sequence: TGTGCCAGCAGTCCAACAGCGGGGGGTGGAACCGGGGAGCTGTTTTTT. Its protein product is CASSPTAGGGTGELFF. The chain uses TRBV6-1 and TRBJ2-2; TRBD2 matches at 9 bases. The CDR3 runs 16 residues. The V gene end was trimmed by 5 bases and the J gene end by 5 bases; junction bases not matched to a gene: 9. Germline values: CDR1 MNHNS, CDR2 SASEGT.

This chain links TRBV6-2 or TRBV6-3 with TRBJ2-1; D is ambiguous. Trimming took off 3 bases at V and 0 bases at J, with 9 bases between the two ends. Germline V gene sequence: CDR1 MNHEY, CDR2 SVGEGT. The CDR3 spans 15 residues. The CDR3 sequence: CASSYAPSSYNEQFF. The CDR3, as DNA: TGTGCCAGCAGTTATGCCCCAAGCTCCTACAATGAGCAGTTCTTC.

The chain carries TRBV3-1 and TRBJ1-2; tentative D call: TRBD1 (5 bases). The germline CDR1 and CDR2 sequences are LGHDT and YNNKEL (reference sequence). This CDR3 has 16 amino acids. V dropped 2 bases and J dropped 7 bases, with 20 bases sitting between them. This CDR3 is CASSQSRGIGEFGYTF. CDR3 coding DNA: TGTGCCAGCAGCCAAAGCCGGGGAATAGGGGAGTTTGGCTACACCTTC.

The gene calls are TRBV29-1 and TRBJ2-1; TRBD2 matches at 9 bases. Germline loops: CDR1 SQVTM, CDR2 ANQGSEA. V lost 4 bases and J lost 4; bases outside the gene matches: 5. The CDR3 is 14 residues long. In nucleotides, the CDR3 is TGCAGCGTTGTAGCGGGAGTGAGTTACAATGAGCAGTTCTTC. Its translation is CSVVAGVSYNEQFF.

This chain connects TRBV4-1 to TRBJ1-3; 9 bases align to TRBD1. The germline gives CDR1 MGHRA, CDR2 YSYEKL. The CDR3 loop spans 17 amino acids. V gave up 2 bases and J gave up 3 bases; unmatched junction bases: 8. The CDR3 DNA sequence: TGCGCCAGCAGCCAACGACGGACGGGACAGGGTGGAAACACCATATATTTT. Protein product: CASSQRRTGQGGNTIYF.

The chain recombines TRBV20-1 with TRBJ2-3; the D is unclear. The CDR3 has 12 amino acids. Germline V gives CDR1 DFQATT, CDR2 SNEGSKA (reference sequence). V was cut by 6 bases and J by 2 bases, with 9 bases left in between. In nucleotides, the CDR3 is TGCAGTGCGTCCTTAGACACAGATACGCAGTATTTT. Its translation: CSASLDTDTQYF.

This chain joins TRBV9 and TRBJ2-2, with D maybe TRBD2 (5 bases). Germline CDR1 and CDR2: SGDLS and YYNGEE. Trimming removed 3 bases at V and 1 base at J, with 10 bases between. This CDR3 has 15 residues. Here the CDR3 reads CASSDRGWNTGELFF. CDR3 nucleotides: TGTGCCAGCAGCGACCGGGGTTGGAACACCGGGGAGCTGTTTTTT.

A few counts support this clonotype. J is TRBJ2-1 and V is TRBV4-3, with unresolved D. CDR3 size: 15 residues. Germline CDR1 LGHNA, CDR2 YSLEER. The V end was cut by 2 bases, the J end by 0 bases, with 8 bases between. The CDR3 DNA reads as TGCGCCAGCAGCCAAACACCGAGCTCCTACAATGAGCAGTTCTTC. Its protein is CASSQTPSSYNEQFF.

The table lists this clonotype with many counts. This chain uses TRBV24-1 with TRBJ1-2; D might be TRBD1 (6 bases). The CDR3 loop spans 14 amino acids. The V end was cut by 6 bases, the J end by 2 bases, with 12 bases between. CDR1 KGHDR and CDR2 SFDVKD come from the germline V gene. The CDR3 loop reads CATSLETGNYGYTF. The CDR3 DNA sequence: TGTGCCACCAGTTTAGAGACAGGAAACTATGGCTACACCTTC.

The V gene is TRBV6-2 or TRBV6-3, the J gene TRBJ2-1; TRBD2 might be the D (5 bases). Deletions cut 5 bases from V and 3 bases from J, with 8 bases between. This CDR3 region has 13 residues. Germline V CDR1 and CDR2: MNHEY, SVGEGT. This chain's CDR3 is CASSNGLYNEQFF. The CDR3 bases are TGTGCCAGCAGTAATGGACTCTACAATGAGCAGTTCTTC.

The CDR3 DNA is TGTGCCAGCAGCCCCCTTCAACCTGGCATGGCTGAAGCTTTCTTT. Translated: CASSPLQPGMAEAFF. This chain connects TRBV12-3 or TRBV12-4 to TRBJ1-1; D gene ambiguous. V was trimmed by 6 bases and J by 6 bases, leaving 20 bases between them. The CDR3 spans 15 residues.

There are a few counts of this clonotype. The chain recombines TRBV4-3 with TRBJ2-1, with D possibly being TRBD2 (6 bases). The CDR3 covers 15 residues. Trimming shortened V by 4 bases and J by 10 bases, and 20 bases separated the two germline ends. Germline values: CDR1 LGHNA, CDR2 YSLEER. The CDR3 loop reads CASSPESGTHWEQFF. DNA of the CDR3: TGCGCCAGCAGCCCCGAATCCGGGACTCACTGGGAGCAGTTCTTC.

This sequence joins TRBV7-7 and TRBJ2-2; D gene ambiguous. CDR3 length: 14 residues. V lost 5 bases, J lost 1 base, and 8 bases lay in between. Per germline, CDR1 SSHAT and CDR2 FNYEAQ (reference sequence). The CDR3 nucleotides are TGTGCCAGCAGCCCCCATGTGAACACCGGGGAGCTGTTTTTT. Amino acid sequence: CASSPHVNTGELFF.

The chain has TRBV6-1 and TRBJ2-2, with TRBD2 identical over 12 bases. Per the germline V gene, CDR1 is MNHNS and CDR2 is SASEGT. The V and J ends lost 6 bases and 5 bases, in that order; junction bases with no gene match: 13. The CDR3 consists of 18 residues. CDR3 region: CASRFRLAGGPGTGELFF. CDR3 DNA: TGTGCCAGCAGGTTTCGGCTAGCGGGGGGGCCTGGGACCGGGGAGCTGTTTTTT.

This clonotype was detected ten times or more. At one end the junction does not follow the germline gene, possibly because of a read error. This chain connects TRBV4-3 to TRBJ2-7; possibly TRBD2 for D (5 bases). The CDR3 is 14 amino acids. Germline CDR1 and CDR2: LGHNA and YSLEER. CDR3 nucleotides: TGTGCCAGCAGCCAAGGTCTAGCTGATTACGAGCAGTACTTC. It specifies CASSQGLADYEQYF.

This clonotype was detected only a few times. This chain joins TRBV11-2 and TRBJ1-2; D possibly corresponds to TRBD1 (6 bases). V shed 5 bases and J shed 7 bases, with 20 bases lying between them. Germline CDR1 reads SGHAT; CDR2 reads FQNNGV. This CDR3 is built from 15 residues. DNA for the CDR3: TGTGCCAGCAGCCCACAGGGCGCGATACTAGGTGGCTACACCTTC. Translated: CASSPQGAILGGYTF.

In its sample, this clonotype was seen a few times. The chain joins TRBV24-1 to TRBJ2-5; 8 bases match TRBD2. From germline, CDR1 is KGHDR and CDR2 SFDVKD. CDR3 length: 16 residues. The ends lost 0 bases at V and 2 bases at J; junction bases unmatched: 4. The CDR3 DNA reads TGTGCCACCAGTGATTTGGCGGGGGGCCGACAAGAGACCCAGTACTTC. Amino acids: CATSDLAGGRQETQYF.